The entry below gives a single T cell receptor (beta chain) sequence along with its context. Its cognate antigen is unknown. Some clones are missing from TCRdb's copy, which holds only in-frame ones; the method was immunoSEQ multiplex PCR. This table holds tens of thousands of clones, about 94% found once. V was cut by 0 bases and J by 4 bases, with 19 bases left in between. Germline CDR1 and CDR2: MGHRA and YSYEKL. The CDR3 has 17 residues. This specimen comes from a study of graft-versus-host responses after intestinal transplantation. In the study overall: Tacrolimus plus steroids were given to all recipients for about three years, preceded by anti-thymocyte globulin induction. Study-level results: Recipient marrow contained GvH clones, some of which appeared first in ileum or blood.

The V call is TRBV4-1, the J call TRBJ2-7; TRBD2 might be the D (6 bases). The clonotype originates from a human donor who received an intestinal transplant. The specimen comprised unstimulated CD8+ T cells sorted from spleen or lymph node cells, sampled before intestinal transplant. CDR3 loop: CASSQDAWRVFHYEQYF. Here the CDR3 DNA reads TGCGCCAGCAGCCAAGATGCTTGGAGGGTCTTTCATTACGAGCAGTACTTC.